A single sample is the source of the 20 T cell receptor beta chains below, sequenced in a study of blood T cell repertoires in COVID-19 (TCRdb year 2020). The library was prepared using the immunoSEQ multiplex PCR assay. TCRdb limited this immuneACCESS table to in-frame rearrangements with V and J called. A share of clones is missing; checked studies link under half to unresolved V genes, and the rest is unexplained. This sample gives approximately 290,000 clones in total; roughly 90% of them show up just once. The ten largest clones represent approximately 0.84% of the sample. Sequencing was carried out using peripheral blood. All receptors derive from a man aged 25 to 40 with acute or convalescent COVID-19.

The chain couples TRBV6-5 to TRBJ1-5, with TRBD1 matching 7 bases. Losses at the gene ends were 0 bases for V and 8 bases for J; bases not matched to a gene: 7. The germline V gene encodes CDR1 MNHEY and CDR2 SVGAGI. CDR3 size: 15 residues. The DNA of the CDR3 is TGTGCCAGCAGTTACTCCCGGGACAGTCAGAAGCCCCAGCATTTT. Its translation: CASSYSRDSQKPQHF.

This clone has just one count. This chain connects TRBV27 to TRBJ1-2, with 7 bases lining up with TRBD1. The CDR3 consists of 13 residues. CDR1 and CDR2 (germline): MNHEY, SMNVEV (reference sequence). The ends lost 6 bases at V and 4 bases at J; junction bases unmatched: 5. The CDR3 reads CASRDRRAYGYTF. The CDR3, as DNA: TGTGCCAGCAGGGACAGGAGGGCCTATGGCTACACCTTC.

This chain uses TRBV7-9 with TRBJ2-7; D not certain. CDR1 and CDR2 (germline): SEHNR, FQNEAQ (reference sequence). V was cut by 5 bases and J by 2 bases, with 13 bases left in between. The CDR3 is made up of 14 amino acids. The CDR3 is CASSPRRRTYEQYF. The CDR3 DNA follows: TGTGCCAGCAGCCCCCGGCGGCGGACCTACGAGCAGTACTTC.

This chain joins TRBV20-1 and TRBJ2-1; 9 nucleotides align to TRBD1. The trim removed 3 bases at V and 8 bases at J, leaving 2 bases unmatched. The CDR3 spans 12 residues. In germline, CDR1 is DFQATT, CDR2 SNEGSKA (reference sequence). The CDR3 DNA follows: TGCAGTGCTAGTCGACAGGGGGATGAGCAGTTCTTC. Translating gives CSASRQGDEQFF.

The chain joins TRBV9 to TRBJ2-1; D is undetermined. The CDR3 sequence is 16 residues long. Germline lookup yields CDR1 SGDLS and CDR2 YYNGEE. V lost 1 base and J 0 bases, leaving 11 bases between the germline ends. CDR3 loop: CASSVYLVSSYNEQFF. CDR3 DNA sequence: TGTGCCAGCAGCGTATACCTGGTGAGCTCCTACAATGAGCAGTTCTTC.

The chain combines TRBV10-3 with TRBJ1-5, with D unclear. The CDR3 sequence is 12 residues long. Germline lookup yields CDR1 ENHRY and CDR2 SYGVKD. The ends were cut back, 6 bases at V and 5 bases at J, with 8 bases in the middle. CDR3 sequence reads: CAISDSYQPQHF. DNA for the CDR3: TGTGCCATCAGCGACTCATATCAGCCCCAGCATTTT.

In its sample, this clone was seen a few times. CDR3 coding DNA: TGTGCCAGCAGCCCCCATTCAAACTCGGACGAGCAGTACTTC. It yields the protein CASSPHSNSDEQYF. This chain links TRBV7-3 with TRBJ2-7; D unclear. The ends were cut back, 5 bases at V and 5 bases at J, with 16 bases in the middle. The CDR3 loop spans 14 amino acids. Germline loops: CDR1 SGHTA, CDR2 FQGTGA.

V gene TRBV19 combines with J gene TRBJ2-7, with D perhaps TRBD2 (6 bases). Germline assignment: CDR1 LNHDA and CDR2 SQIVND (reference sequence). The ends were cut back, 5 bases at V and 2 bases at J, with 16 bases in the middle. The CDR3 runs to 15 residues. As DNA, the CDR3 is TGTGCCAGTAGTCCTCTCCGGGACTCTCCCTACGAGCAGTACTTC. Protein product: CASSPLRDSPYEQYF.

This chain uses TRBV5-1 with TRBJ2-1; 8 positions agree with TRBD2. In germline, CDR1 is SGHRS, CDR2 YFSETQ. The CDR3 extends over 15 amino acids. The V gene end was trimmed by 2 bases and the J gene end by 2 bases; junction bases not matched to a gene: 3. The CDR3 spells CASSFGGRPYNEQFF. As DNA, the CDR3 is TGCGCCAGCAGCTTCGGCGGGAGGCCCTACAATGAGCAGTTCTTC.

Here the CDR3 reads CASSQNRARGAFF. The CDR3 bases are TGTGCCAGCAGCCAGAACAGGGCGAGGGGGGCTTTCTTT. The V and J genes are TRBV12-3 or TRBV12-4 and TRBJ1-1, with a weak D call TRBD1 (6 bases). The V and J ends lost 6 bases and 11 bases respectively, with 19 bases between them. This CDR3 is built from 13 residues.

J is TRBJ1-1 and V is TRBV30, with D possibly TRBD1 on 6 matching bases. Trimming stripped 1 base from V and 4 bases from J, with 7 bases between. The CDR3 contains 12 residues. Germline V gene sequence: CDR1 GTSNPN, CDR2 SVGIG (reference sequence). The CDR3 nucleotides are TGTGCCTGGAGTGGAGGGGGCACTGAAGCTTTCTTT. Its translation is CAWSGGGTEAFF.

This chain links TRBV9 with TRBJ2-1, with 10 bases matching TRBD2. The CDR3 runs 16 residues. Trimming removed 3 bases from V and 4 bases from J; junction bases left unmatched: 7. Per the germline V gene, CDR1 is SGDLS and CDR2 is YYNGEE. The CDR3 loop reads CASSASGSSIYNEQFF. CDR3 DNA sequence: TGTGCCAGCAGCGCTAGCGGGAGTAGTATATACAATGAGCAGTTCTTC.

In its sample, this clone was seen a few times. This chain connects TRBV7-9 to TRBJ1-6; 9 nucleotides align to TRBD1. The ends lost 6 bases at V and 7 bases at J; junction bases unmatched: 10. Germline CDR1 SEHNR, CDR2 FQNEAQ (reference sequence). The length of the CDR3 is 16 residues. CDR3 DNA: TGTGCCAGCAGTATCTACGGGACAGGGAACAATTCACCCCTCCACTTT. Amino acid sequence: CASSIYGTGNNSPLHF.

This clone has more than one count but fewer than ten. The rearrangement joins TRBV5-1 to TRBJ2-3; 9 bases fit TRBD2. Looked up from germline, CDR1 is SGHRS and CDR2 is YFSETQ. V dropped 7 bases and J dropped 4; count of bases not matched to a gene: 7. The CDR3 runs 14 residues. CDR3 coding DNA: TGCGCCAGCGGGGAGCGGGGGGTCGCAGATACGCAGTATTTT. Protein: CASGERGVADTQYF.

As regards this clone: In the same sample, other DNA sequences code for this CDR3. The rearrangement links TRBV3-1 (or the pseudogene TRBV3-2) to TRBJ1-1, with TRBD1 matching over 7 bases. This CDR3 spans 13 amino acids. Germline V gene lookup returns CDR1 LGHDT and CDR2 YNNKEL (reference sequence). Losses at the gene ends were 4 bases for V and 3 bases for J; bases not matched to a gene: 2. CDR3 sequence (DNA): TGTGCCAGCAGCCTGCAGGGGGACACTGAAGCTTTCTTT. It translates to CASSLQGDTEAFF.

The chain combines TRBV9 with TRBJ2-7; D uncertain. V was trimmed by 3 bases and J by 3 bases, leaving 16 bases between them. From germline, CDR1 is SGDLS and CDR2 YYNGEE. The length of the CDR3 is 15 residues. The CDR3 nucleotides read TGTGCCAGCAGCGGATCCGGGTCTCAAAACTACGAGCAGTACTTC. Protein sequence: CASSGSGSQNYEQYF.

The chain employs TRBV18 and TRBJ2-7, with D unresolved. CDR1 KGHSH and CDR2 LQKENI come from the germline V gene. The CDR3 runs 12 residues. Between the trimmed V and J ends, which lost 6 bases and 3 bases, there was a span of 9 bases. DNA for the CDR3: TGTGCCAGCTCGCGCGTCTTCTACGAGCAGTACTTC. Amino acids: CASSRVFYEQYF.

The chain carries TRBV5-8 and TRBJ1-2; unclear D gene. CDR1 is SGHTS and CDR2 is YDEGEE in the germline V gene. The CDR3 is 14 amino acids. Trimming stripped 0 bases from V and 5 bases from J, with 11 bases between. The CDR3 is CASSLEQIYYGYTF. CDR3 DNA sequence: TGTGCCAGCAGCTTGGAACAGATTTATTATGGCTACACCTTC.

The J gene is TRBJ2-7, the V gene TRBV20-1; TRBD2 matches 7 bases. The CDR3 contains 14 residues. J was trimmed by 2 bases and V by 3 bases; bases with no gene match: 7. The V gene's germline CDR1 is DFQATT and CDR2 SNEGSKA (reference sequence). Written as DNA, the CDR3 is TGCAGTGCTAGTAGGGCTAGCGGAACCTACGAGCAGTACTTC. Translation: CSASRASGTYEQYF.

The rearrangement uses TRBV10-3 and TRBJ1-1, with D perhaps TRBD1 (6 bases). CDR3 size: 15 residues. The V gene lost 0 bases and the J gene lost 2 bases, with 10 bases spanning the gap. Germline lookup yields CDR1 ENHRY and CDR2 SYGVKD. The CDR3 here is CAISESGRGNTEAFF. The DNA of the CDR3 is TGTGCCATCAGTGAGTCGGGCAGGGGTAACACTGAAGCTTTCTTT.